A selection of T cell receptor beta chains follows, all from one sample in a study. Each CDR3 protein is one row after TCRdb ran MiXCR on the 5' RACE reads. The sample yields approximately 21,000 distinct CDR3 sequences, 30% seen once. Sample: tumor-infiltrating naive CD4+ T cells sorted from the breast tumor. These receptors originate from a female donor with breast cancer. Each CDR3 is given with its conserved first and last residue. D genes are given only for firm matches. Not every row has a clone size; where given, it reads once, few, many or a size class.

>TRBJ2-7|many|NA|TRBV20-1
TGCAGTGCCGGCCGGCAGGGCTACGAGCAGTACTTC
CSAGRQGYEQYF
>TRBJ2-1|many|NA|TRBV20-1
TGCAGTGCTAGAGATGGGCGACAGAACGACAATGAGCAGTTCTTC
CSARDGRQNDNEQFF
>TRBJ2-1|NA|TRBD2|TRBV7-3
TGTGCCAGCAGCTACGGGACTAGTAATAATGAGCAGTTCTTC
CASSYGTSNNEQFF
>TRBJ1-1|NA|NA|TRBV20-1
TGCAGTGCTAGAGCTCGGCAGGCAAGAGGGACTGAAGCTTTCTTT
CSARARQARGTEAFF
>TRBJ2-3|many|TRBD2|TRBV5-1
TGCGCCAGCAGCTTGGGGCTAGCGGGAGTCCCTAGCACAGATACGCAGTATTTT
CASSLGLAGVPSTDTQYF
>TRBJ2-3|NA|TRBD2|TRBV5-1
TGCGCCAGCAGCCCGGGACTAGCAAGAGGCCCAGATACGCAGTATTTT
CASSPGLARGPDTQYF
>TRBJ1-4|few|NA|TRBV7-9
TGTGCCAGCAGCTTAGCCCCCGGGCCCAATGAAAAACTGTTTTTT
CASSLAPGPNEKLFF
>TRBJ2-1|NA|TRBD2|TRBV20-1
TGCAGTGCCGGGACTAGCGGCGTGAGTGAGCAGTTCTTC
CSAGTSGVSEQFF
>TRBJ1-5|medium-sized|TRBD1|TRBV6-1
TGTGCCAGCAGCGACAGGGGCCATCAGCCCCAGCATTTT
CASSDRGHQPQHF
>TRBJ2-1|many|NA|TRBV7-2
TGTGCCAGCAGCTTAGTTGCGGGGCCCTACAATGAGCAGTTCTTC
CASSLVAGPYNEQFF
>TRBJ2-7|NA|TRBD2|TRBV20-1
TGCAGTGCTAGAGATGAGGCTAGCGGGAGGACGGCCTACGAGCAGTACTTC
CSARDEASGRTAYEQYF
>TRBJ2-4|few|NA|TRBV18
TGTGCCAGCTCAAACAATGCCAAAAACATTCAGTACTTC
CASSNNAKNIQYF
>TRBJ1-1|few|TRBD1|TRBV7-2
TGTGCCAGCAGCTTCGACAGGGTTTTCACTGAAGCTTTCTTT
CASSFDRVFTEAFF
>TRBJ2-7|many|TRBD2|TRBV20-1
TGCAGTGCTAGAAAGGGACTAGCGGGAGGTGAGCAGTACTTC
CSARKGLAGGEQYF
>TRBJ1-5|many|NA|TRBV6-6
TGTGCCAGCAGCCACTTCGGTCAGCCCCAGCATTTT
CASSHFGQPQHF
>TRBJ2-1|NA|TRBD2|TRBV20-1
TGCAGTGCTACCCTTGGGGGAGGGCCCTACAATGAGCAGCTCTTC
CSATLGGGPYNEQLF
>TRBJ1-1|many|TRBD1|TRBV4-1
TGCGCCAGCAGCGCCGGGACAGGGGGTACCTGGAACACTGAAGCTTTCTTT
CASSAGTGGTWNTEAFF
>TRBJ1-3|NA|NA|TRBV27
TGTGCCAGCAGCCGGGACAAGAGCTCTGGAAACACCATATATTTT
CASSRDKSSGNTIYF
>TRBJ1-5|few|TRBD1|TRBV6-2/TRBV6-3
TGTGCCAGCACCTTCAGGGGGCCCCTATCCCCCCAGCATTTT
CASTFRGPLSPQHF
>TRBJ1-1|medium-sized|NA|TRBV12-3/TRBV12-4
TGTGCCAGCAGTCATGCAGGGGTTTATACTGAAGCTTTCTTT
CASSHAGVYTEAFF
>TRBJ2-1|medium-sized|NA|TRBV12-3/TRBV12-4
TGTGCCAGCAGTTTAATGCCCCACAATGAGCAGTTCTTC
CASSLMPHNEQFF
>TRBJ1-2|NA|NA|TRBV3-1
TGTGCCAGCAGCCGGGACGCAGGGTTTGGCTACACCTTC
CASSRDAGFGYTF
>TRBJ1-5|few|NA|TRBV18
TGTGCCAGCTCACCCGGGACGGTAAATAGCAATCAGCCCCAGCATTTT
CASSPGTVNSNQPQHF
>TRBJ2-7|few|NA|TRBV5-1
TGCGCCAGCAGCTCATCAACTTACGAGCAGTACTTC
CASSSSTYEQYF
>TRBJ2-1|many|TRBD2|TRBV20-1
TGCAGTGCCACACTAGCGAGCTCTGGGAATGAGCAGTTCTTC
CSATLASSGNEQFF
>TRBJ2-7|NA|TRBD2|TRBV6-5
TGTGCCAGCAGCCTCGCGGGACTAGCGGGAGGCGAGCAGTACTTC
CASSLAGLAGGEQYF
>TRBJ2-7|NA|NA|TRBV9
TGTGCCATCAGCGTAGGGCTGGACCCGACCTACGAGCAGTACTTC
CAISVGLDPTYEQYF
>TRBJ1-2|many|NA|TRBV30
TGTGCCTGGAGCGGCACGTGGGATGGCTACACCTTC
CAWSGTWDGYTF
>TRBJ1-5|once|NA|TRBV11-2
TGTGCCAGCAGCTTAGGGCAGGATCAGCCCCAGCATTTT
CASSLGQDQPQHF
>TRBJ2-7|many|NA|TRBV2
TGTGCCAGCGCCGGGACAACCTACGAGCAGTACTTC
CASAGTTYEQYF
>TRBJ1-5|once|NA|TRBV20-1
TGCAGTGCTAAGGGCAGGGGAGAGATCAGCAATCAGCCCCAGCATTTT
CSAKGRGEISNQPQHF
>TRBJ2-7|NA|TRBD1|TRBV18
TGTGCCAGCCGCCGGGACAGCTACGAGCAGTACTTC
CASRRDSYEQYF
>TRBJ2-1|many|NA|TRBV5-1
TGTGCCAGCAGCTCGCACAGCTACAATGAGCAGTTCTTC
CASSSHSYNEQFF
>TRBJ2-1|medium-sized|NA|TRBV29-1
TGCAGCGCAGGGGATAGACTCCAGTTCTTC
CSAGDRLQFF
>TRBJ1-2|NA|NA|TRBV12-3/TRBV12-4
TGTGCCAGCACCACCGACAGGGGCTACACCTTC
CASTTDRGYTF
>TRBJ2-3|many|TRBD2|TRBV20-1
TGCAGTGCTAGGACTAGCGGGAGGGTGGGCACAGATACGCAGTATTTT
CSARTSGRVGTDTQYF
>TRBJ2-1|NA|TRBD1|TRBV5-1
TGCGCCAGCAGCTTGTCCAAGACAGGGGAGCAGTTCTTC
CASSLSKTGEQFF
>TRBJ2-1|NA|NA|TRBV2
TGTGCCAGCAGCACTTTCAATGAGCAGTTCTTC
CASSTFNEQFF
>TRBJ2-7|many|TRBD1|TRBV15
TGTGCCACCAGCGATGGACAGGGGGGAAACGAGCAGTACTTC
CATSDGQGGNEQYF
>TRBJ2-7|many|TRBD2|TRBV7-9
TGTGCCAGCAGTGATAGCGGGAGAGGGTACGAGCAGTACTTC
CASSDSGRGYEQYF
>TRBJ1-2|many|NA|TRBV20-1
TGCAGTGCCAGCCCAGGGAGCGGCTATGGCTACACCTTC
CSASPGSGYGYTF
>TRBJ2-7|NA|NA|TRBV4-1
TGCGCTAGCGGCCCGGGGCAGGGTGGTCCCTACGAGCAGTACTTC
CASGPGQGGPYEQYF
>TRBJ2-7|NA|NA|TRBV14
TGTGCCAGCAGCCCTTACGGATACGAGCAGTACTTC
CASSPYGYEQYF
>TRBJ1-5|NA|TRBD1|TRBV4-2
TGTGCCAGCAGCCAAGCAGGACAGGGGGCACGGCAGCCCCAGCATTTT
CASSQAGQGARQPQHF
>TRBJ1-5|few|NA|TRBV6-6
TGTGCCAGCGGACAGCCAATGTCGCCCCAGCATTTT
CASGQPMSPQHF
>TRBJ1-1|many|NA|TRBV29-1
TGCAGCGTTGAGCGGGGGTCGGATACTGAAGCTTTCTTT
CSVERGSDTEAFF
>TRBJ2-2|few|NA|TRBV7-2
TGTGCCAGCAGCTTAAGTGGGAACACCGGGGAGCTGTTTTTT
CASSLSGNTGELFF
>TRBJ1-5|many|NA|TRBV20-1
TGCAGTGCTAGGTGTCCAGGGATTAGCAATCAGCCCCAGCATTTT
CSARCPGISNQPQHF
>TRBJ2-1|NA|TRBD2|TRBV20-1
TGCAGTGCTAGTTATGCTAGCGGGACCTACAATGAGCAGTTCTTC
CSASYASGTYNEQFF
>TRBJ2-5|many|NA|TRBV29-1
TGCAGCGTTGGGGACGGTTGGTACCAAGAGACCCAGTACTTC
CSVGDGWYQETQYF
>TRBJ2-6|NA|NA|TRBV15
TGTGCCACCAGCAGAGATTTTTCTAGGGCCAACGTCCTGTCTTTC
CATSRDFSRANVLSF
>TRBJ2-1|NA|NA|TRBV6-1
TGTGCCAGCAGTGTTGCCGCGGAGGGCAATGAGCAGTTCTTC
CASSVAAEGNEQFF
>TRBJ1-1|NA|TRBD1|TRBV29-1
TGCAGCGTTCGTGGTTGGACAGGGGAGGGGATCAACACTGAAGCTTTCTTT
CSVRGWTGEGINTEAFF
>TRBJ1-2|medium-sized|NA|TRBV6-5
TGTGCCAGCAGCAAAGGGGGTCCCTATGGCTACACCTTC
CASSKGGPYGYTF
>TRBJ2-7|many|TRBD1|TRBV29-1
TGCAGCGTTGAAAGGGGACAGGGAACGGGCGAGCAGTACTTC
CSVERGQGTGEQYF
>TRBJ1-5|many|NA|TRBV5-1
TGCGCCAGCAGCGAAGGGGGAATCAGTCAGCCCCAGCATTTT
CASSEGGISQPQHF
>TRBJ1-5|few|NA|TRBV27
TGTGCCAGCCGCCCACTGGGGCAGGCGATCCTATATAGCAATCAGCCCCAGCATTTT
CASRPLGQAILYSNQPQHF
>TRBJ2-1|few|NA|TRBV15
TGTGCCACCAGCAGAGATGCAGTTGTTGAGCAGTTCTTC
CATSRDAVVEQFF
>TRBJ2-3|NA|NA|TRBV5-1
TGCGCCAGCAGCTTGGCCTCTAGCACAGATACGCAGTATTTT
CASSLASSTDTQYF
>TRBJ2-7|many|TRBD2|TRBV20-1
TGCAGTGCTAGGCCGACTAGCGGGAGCTCCTACGAGCAGTACTTC
CSARPTSGSSYEQYF